This T cell receptor (beta chain) comes out of a study of blood T cell repertoires in COVID-19. Generated by immunoSEQ multiplex PCR, the TCRdb table keeps only in-frame clones and is missing some. Found here are 250,000 to 400,000 clones, 89% of them singletons; the top ten hold around 4.8%. Participants were aged about 18 to 89 years, lived in 24 US areas, and enrolled virtually. The sequencing input was PBMCs or T cells enriched from blood (not recorded which). The sequence came from a man aged 55 to 70 who had recovered from COVID-19.

The CDR3 spells CASRSGLAENYEQYF. The CDR3 DNA reads as TGTGCCAGCAGGTCGGGACTAGCGGAAAACTACGAGCAGTACTTC. The V call is TRBV5-4, the J call TRBJ2-7; 11 bases fit TRBD2. The V segment lost 5 bases and the J segment 3 bases; nucleotides outside the gene matches: 7. Germline assignment: CDR1 SGHNT and CDR2 YYREEE (reference sequence). The CDR3 contains 15 residues.